Presented here are 3 T cell receptor beta chains from one specimen sequenced in a study of blood T cells in healthy people across ages. Next came a second PCR, run for about 6 to 11 cycles, which used a sample-barcoded 5' primer along with a J-beta primer mix. TCRdb redid the calling of the 5' RACE reads with MiXCR, one entry per CDR3 protein. The sample holds 780,000 or so distinct CDR3 sequences; 25% are singletons and the top ten take under 4.5%. These data were also filed under a second study, of T cells of mothers and their children.

Material for sequencing was blood. The source is a boy between 10 and 17 years old in good health.

This clonotype occurred a few times. The chain is built from TRBV5-1 and TRBJ1-4; D gene ambiguous. V was trimmed by 7 bases and J by 0 bases, leaving 10 bases between them. The CDR3 has 14 residues. Germline CDR1 and CDR2: SGHRS and YFSETQ. The CDR3 DNA is TGCGCCAGCGCCCGGGCAACAACTAATGAAAAACTGTTTTTT. The encoded protein is CASARATTNEKLFF.

This clonotype turned up a few times. The V gene is TRBV5-1, the J gene TRBJ2-1, with D uncertain. The J call could be wrong; TRBJ2-7 is a better fit for the DNA end. The CDR3 length is 16 residues. The germline CDR1 and CDR2 sequences are SGHRS and YFSETQ. CDR3 amino acids: CASSLETVGYDYEQYF. The CDR3 region has the DNA TGCGCCAGCAGCTTAGAAACCGTCGGGTACGACTACGAGCAGTACTTC.

The chain is built from TRBV6-6 and TRBJ1-1; a weak D match, TRBD1 (5 bases). V dropped 2 bases and J dropped 8 bases, with 6 bases sitting between them. This CDR3 contains 11 residues. The germline V gene encodes CDR1 MNHNY and CDR2 SVGAGI (reference sequence). The CDR3 region has the DNA TGTGCCAGCAGTTACGGGGCGGAAGCTTTCTTT. This encodes CASSYGAEAFF.